The 20 T cell receptor beta chains reported below all come from one sample, sequenced in a study of CD8 T cells in ankylosing spondylitis. TCRdb itself ran the 5' RACE reads through MiXCR, one entry per CDR3 protein. The profile shows more than 200,000 distinct CDR3 sequences, 20% to 30% of them singletons. Sequencing was carried out using blood, either unsorted or a sorted T cell fraction (not recorded which). These receptors all come from a male donor with ankylosing spondylitis or in good health (not recorded which).

In its sample, this clonotype was seen many times. DNA for the CDR3: TGCAGTGCTAGAGATCCGGCTAGCGGGGACTCCTACGAGCAGTACTTC. This sequence encodes CSARDPASGDSYEQYF. This chain joins TRBV20-1 and TRBJ2-7; the match to TRBD2 covers 9 bases. V trimming: 0 bases; J trimming: 0 bases; junction bases outside the gene matches: 6. The CDR3 sequence is 16 residues long. Germline V gene sequence: CDR1 DFQATT, CDR2 SNEGSKA (reference sequence).

This clonotype was observed a few times. The rearrangement joins TRBV11-2 to TRBJ2-7, with D hard to call. V lost 1 base, J lost 0 bases, and 7 bases lay in between. CDR3 length: 14 amino acids. Germline V gene lookup returns CDR1 SGHAT and CDR2 FQNNGV. The DNA of the CDR3 is TGTGCCAGCAGCTTAGGACACAGCTCCTACGAGCAGTACTTC. It specifies CASSLGHSSYEQYF.

At least ten counts were recorded for this clonotype. The genes are TRBV5-1 and TRBJ1-6; a possible D gene is TRBD1 (5 bases). The CDR3 is 15 residues long. Germline-derived CDR1 and CDR2 are SGHRS and YFSETQ. V was clipped by 3 bases and J by 6 bases, with 13 bases between them. The CDR3 DNA follows: TGCGCCAGCAGCTCCCTCCCAGGGAGTAATTCACCCCTCCACTTT. Its protein product is CASSSLPGSNSPLHF.

The rearrangement links TRBV20-1 to TRBJ1-1; the D is unclear. Germline V lookup: CDR1 DFQATT, CDR2 SNEGSKA (reference sequence). This CDR3 is built from 10 residues. The ends were cut back, 3 bases at V and 11 bases at J, with 10 bases in the middle. The CDR3 nucleotides are TGCAGTGCTAGCACCGTTTATGCTTTCTTT. It is translated as CSASTVYAFF.

This clonotype was observed at least ten times. This chain links TRBV27 with TRBJ2-5, with 7 bases lining up with TRBD2. The CDR3 totals 14 residues. Germline V CDR1 and CDR2: MNHEY, SMNVEV (reference sequence). Trimming removed 6 bases from V and 5 bases from J; junction bases left unmatched: 9. The CDR3: CASRNDFGRETQYF. The CDR3 region has the DNA TGTGCCAGCAGAAATGACTTCGGGAGGGAGACCCAGTACTTC.

This clonotype was observed many times. The CDR3 protein is CSAPVGGDTQYF. The DNA for the CDR3 is TGCAGTGCCCCCGTCGGCGGGGATACGCAGTATTTT. V usage is TRBV20-1 and J usage is TRBJ2-3, with D possibly being TRBD2 (5 bases). Germline loops: CDR1 DFQATT, CDR2 SNEGSKA (reference sequence). The CDR3 is made up of 12 amino acids. V was pared by 6 bases and J by 6 bases, with 13 bases between.

The rearrangement uses TRBV9 and TRBJ1-5, with 10 bases lining up with TRBD1. CDR3 length: 17 residues. V dropped 3 bases and J dropped 1; count of bases not matched to a gene: 7. From germline, CDR1 is SGDLS and CDR2 YYNGEE. Written as DNA, the CDR3 is TGTGCCAGCAGCGCAACGACAGGGGGCCGGAGCAATCAGCCCCAGCATTTT. It specifies CASSATTGGRSNQPQHF.

This chain uses TRBV12-3 or TRBV12-4 with TRBJ1-4, with 8 positions matching TRBD1. This CDR3 region has 13 residues. V lost 2 bases and J lost 14; bases outside the gene matches: 7. CDR3 nucleotide sequence: TGTGCCAGCAGTTTAAGTGAGGCAGGGGGCCTGTTTTTT. Protein sequence: CASSLSEAGGLFF.

This clonotype has more than one count but fewer than ten. The chain uses TRBV20-1 and TRBJ2-3; possibly TRBD1 for D (5 bases). The germline V gene has CDR1 DFQATT and CDR2 SNEGSKA (reference sequence). The V end was cut by 0 bases, the J end by 4 bases, with 8 bases between. The CDR3 loop spans 13 amino acids. This CDR3 is CSARDRRADTQYF. CDR3 DNA sequence: TGCAGTGCTAGAGATCGCAGGGCAGATACGCAGTATTTT.

This clonotype has at least ten counts. This chain links TRBV20-1 with TRBJ1-2; possible D gene TRBD1, 6 bases. Trimming took 2 bases from V and 3 from J, leaving 22 bases between them. CDR1 is DFQATT and CDR2 is SNEGSKA in the germline V gene (reference sequence). The CDR3 loop spans 17 amino acids. CDR3 loop: CSARLGAGVRYDYGYTF. The DNA for the CDR3 is TGCAGTGCTAGATTGGGGGCAGGGGTTCGATACGACTATGGCTACACCTTC.

This clonotype was seen only a few times. The V and J genes are TRBV20-1 and TRBJ2-3, with 13 bases lining up with TRBD2. Germline V gene lookup returns CDR1 DFQATT and CDR2 SNEGSKA (reference sequence). The junction had 5 bases not matched to a gene; V was cut back by 3 bases and J by 2 bases. The CDR3 is 16 residues long. The CDR3 DNA sequence: TGCAGTGCTAGCCCACTAGCGGGGGGGCCCACAGATACGCAGTATTTT. The encoded protein is CSASPLAGGPTDTQYF.

Many counts were recorded for this clonotype. The V and J genes are TRBV29-1 and TRBJ2-7, with D hard to call. The CDR3 loop spans 10 amino acids. Looked up from germline, CDR1 is SQVTM and CDR2 is ANQGSEA. Deletions cut 3 bases from V and 6 bases from J, with 6 bases between. The CDR3, as DNA: TGCAGCGTTGATAGTGGCGAGCAGTACTTC. It codes for CSVDSGEQYF.

V is TRBV12-3 or TRBV12-4 and J is TRBJ2-7; the match to TRBD1 covers 12 bases. The CDR3 runs to 17 residues. V lost 2 bases to trimming and J lost 7 bases; unmatched junction nucleotides: 12. CDR3 residues: CASSLRGAGQGASEQYF. CDR3 sequence (DNA): TGTGCCAGCAGTTTACGAGGTGCGGGACAGGGGGCGAGTGAGCAGTACTTC.

This clonotype was recorded a few times. The V call is TRBV6-5, the J call TRBJ1-2; D not certain. CDR1 is MNHEY and CDR2 is SVGAGI in the germline V gene. The CDR3 extends over 13 amino acids. Trimming removed 2 bases from V and 2 bases from J, with 6 bases in between. The CDR3 DNA reads as TGTGCCAGCAGTTACGAGGGAAACTATGGCTACACCTTC. Translating it yields CASSYEGNYGYTF.

This clonotype was found a few times. This CDR3 is CASSPDLYEQYF. CDR3 DNA sequence: TGTGCCAGCAGCCCGGATCTCTACGAGCAGTACTTC. This chain joins TRBV12-3 or TRBV12-4 and TRBJ2-7; D is undetermined. The CDR3 runs 12 residues. The V end was cut by 6 bases, the J end by 3 bases, with 9 bases between.

This clonotype was recorded a few times. The rearrangement uses TRBV24-1 and TRBJ2-1; 9 nucleotides match TRBD1. The V and J ends lost 3 bases and 12 bases, in that order; junction bases with no gene match: 14. Germline CDR1 and CDR2: KGHDR and SFDVKD. CDR3 length: 16 amino acids. This CDR3 is CATSDLTGTGSTSQFF. The CDR3 nucleotides read TGTGCCACCAGTGATCTCACCGGGACAGGGTCTACATCGCAGTTCTTC.

The sample holds a few counts of this clonotype. V gene TRBV6-5 combines with J gene TRBJ1-2; unclear D gene. The CDR3 is 14 residues long. The ends were cut back, 2 bases at V and 2 bases at J, with 9 bases in the middle. Germline-derived CDR1 and CDR2 are MNHEY and SVGAGI. The CDR3 region is CASSYSSSNYGYTF. CDR3 bases: TGTGCCAGCAGTTACAGTAGTTCGAACTATGGCTACACCTTC.

The chain recombines TRBV20-1 with TRBJ2-7; D might be TRBD2 (5 bases). The CDR3 covers 15 residues. Trimming removed 0 bases from V and 0 bases from J, with 12 bases in between. Germline V lookup: CDR1 DFQATT, CDR2 SNEGSKA (reference sequence). The CDR3 region is CSARDRGDSSYEQYF. The DNA of the CDR3 is TGCAGTGCTAGAGATCGGGGAGATAGCTCCTACGAGCAGTACTTC.

This rearrangement joins TRBV7-3 to TRBJ2-5; D call uncertain. The germline V and J ends were trimmed by 4 bases and 3 bases, with 9 bases remaining between them. The CDR3 covers 13 residues. From germline, CDR1 is SGHTA and CDR2 FQGTGA. CDR3 amino acids: CASSSRKEETQYF. Here the CDR3 DNA reads TGTGCCAGCAGCTCTAGGAAGGAAGAGACCCAGTACTTC. The full variable domain, rest sourced from reference TRBV7-3 and TRBJ2-5, is GAGVSQTPSNKVTEKGKYVELRCDPISGHTALYWYRQSLGQGPEFLIYFQGTGAADDSGLPNDRFFAVRPEGSVSTLKIQRTERGDSAVYLCASSSRKEETQYFGPGTRLLVL.

This clonotype was detected only a few times. The chain joins TRBV6-5 to TRBJ2-3; the D gene is possibly TRBD2 (6 bases). Germline V gene sequence: CDR1 MNHEY, CDR2 SVGAGI. This CDR3 has 15 residues. V gave up 0 bases and J gave up 8 bases, with 15 bases separating them. The CDR3 spells CASSYSSSGFSTQYF. In nucleotides, the CDR3 is TGTGCCAGCAGTTACTCGAGTAGCGGTTTCAGTACGCAGTATTTT.